A selection of T cell receptor beta chains follows, all from one sample in a study of blood T cells in healthy people across ages. TCRdb called the 5' RACE reads again in MiXCR, with one record for every CDR3 protein. The data show approximately 940,000 distinct CDR3 sequences, around 49% seen once. Specimen: blood. The source is a young man in good health. CDR3s include the opening cysteine and the closing phenylalanine or tryptophan. The order of the fields is J gene, V gene, clone size, D gene, CDR3 DNA, CDR3 protein. D genes are given only for firm matches. Only some rows state a clone size, as once, few, many or a class for expanded clones.

J: TRBJ1-2
V: TRBV27
size: -
D: -
DNA: TGTGCCAGCAGTTTTGGCAGCAATCAAGGTGGCTACACCTTC
CDR3: CASSFGSNQGGYTF

J: TRBJ2-3
V: TRBV7-2
size: few
D: TRBD2
DNA: TGTGCCAGCAGCTTTGGTAGCGGGGGGCGCACAGATACGCAGTATTTT
CDR3: CASSFGSGGRTDTQYF

J: TRBJ1-1
V: TRBV20-1
size: many
D: -
DNA: TGCAGTGCTAGAGGAGGGACCACTGAAGCTTTCTTT
CDR3: CSARGGTTEAFF

J: TRBJ2-3
V: TRBV28
size: -
D: -
DNA: TGTGCCAGCAACGGGCGAGGGGGCACAGATACGCAGTATTTT
CDR3: CASNGRGGTDTQYF

J: TRBJ2-2
V: TRBV27
size: -
D: -
DNA: TGTGCCAGCAGTTTATTAACCGGGGAGCTGTTTTTT
CDR3: CASSLLTGELFF

J: TRBJ2-1
V: TRBV20-1
size: -
D: TRBD2
DNA: TGCAGTGCTAGACCCAGCAGGGCGGGGGGTCCTTACACGGAGCAGTTCTTC
CDR3: CSARPSRAGGPYTEQFF

J: TRBJ1-5
V: TRBV20-1
size: many
D: -
DNA: TGCAGTGCTTGGGACACCCAGCATTTT
CDR3: CSAWDTQHF

J: TRBJ2-5
V: TRBV2
size: few
D: TRBD1
DNA: TGTGCCAGCGGAAGATCGGGACAGGGCCAGTACTTC
CDR3: CASGRSGQGQYF

J: TRBJ2-7
V: TRBV20-1
size: -
D: TRBD2
DNA: TGCAGTGCTAGACCTCTAGCGGGGGGGCAGTACGAGCAGTACTTC
CDR3: CSARPLAGGQYEQYF

J: TRBJ1-4
V: TRBV5-1
size: -
D: TRBD1
DNA: TGCGCCAGCAGCACACCGGGACAGGGTAATGAAAAACTGTTTTTT
CDR3: CASSTPGQGNEKLFF

J: TRBJ1-1
V: TRBV3-1
size: few
D: -
DNA: TGTGCCAGCAGCCAAGCCCCCGGAAACACTGAAGCTTTCTTT
CDR3: CASSQAPGNTEAFF

J: TRBJ1-2
V: TRBV25-1
size: -
D: -
DNA: TGTGCCAGCAGTGACCTCCAGGGGTCGCGGGGCTACACCTTC
CDR3: CASSDLQGSRGYTF

J: TRBJ2-2
V: TRBV7-2
size: few
D: TRBD1
DNA: TGTGCCAGCAGCGTAGGACAGGCCACCGGGGAGCTGTTTTTT
CDR3: CASSVGQATGELFF

J: TRBJ2-1
V: TRBV12-3/TRBV12-4
size: medium-sized
D: -
DNA: TGTGCCAGCAGTTTCGGGGGGCAGTACAATGAGCAGTTCTTC
CDR3: CASSFGGQYNEQFF

J: TRBJ2-5
V: TRBV25-1
size: -
D: -
DNA: TGTGCCAGCAGTGAATATCGCGGAGGGGAGACCCAGTACTTC
CDR3: CASSEYRGGETQYF

J: TRBJ2-5
V: TRBV29-1
size: many
D: -
DNA: TGCAGCGCTGATCCTTTGGACTGGAGTAAAGAGACCCAGTACTTC
CDR3: CSADPLDWSKETQYF

J: TRBJ2-1
V: TRBV6-1
size: -
D: TRBD2
DNA: TGTGCCAGCAGTGGGGGGGGAGCGGTGGATGAGCAGTTCTTC
CDR3: CASSGGGAVDEQFF

J: TRBJ2-1
V: TRBV7-9
size: -
D: -
DNA: TGTGCCAGCAGCTTAGAAAGGGGAACCAATGAGCAGTTCTTC
CDR3: CASSLERGTNEQFF

J: TRBJ2-1
V: TRBV10-3
size: once
D: -
DNA: TGTGCCATCACTCAAAGGGAAGGGGAGACCCAGTTCTTC
CDR3: CAITQREGETQFF

J: TRBJ1-2
V: TRBV12-3/TRBV12-4
size: -
D: -
DNA: TGTGCCAGCAGTTTAACAGGGTTGGTTTCTGGCTACACCTTC
CDR3: CASSLTGLVSGYTF

J: TRBJ2-7
V: TRBV10-2
size: -
D: TRBD1
DNA: TGCGCCAGCAGGGACAGGGTGCGCGAGCAGTACTTC
CDR3: CASRDRVREQYF

J: TRBJ1-2
V: TRBV7-6
size: few
D: TRBD1
DNA: TGTGCCAGCAGCGGAACTACCGGACAGGCCAATGATGGCTACACCTTC
CDR3: CASSGTTGQANDGYTF

J: TRBJ2-5
V: TRBV28
size: few
D: -
DNA: TGTGCCAGCAGTAAGCCTCAGGGACTCCAAGAGACCCAGTACTTC
CDR3: CASSKPQGLQETQYF

J: TRBJ2-6
V: TRBV30
size: -
D: -
DNA: TGTGCCTGGAGTGAGTTTACCCGCTCTGGGGCCAACGTCCTGACTTTC
CDR3: CAWSEFTRSGANVLTF

J: TRBJ2-3
V: TRBV7-3
size: -
D: TRBD2
DNA: TGTGCCAGCAGCTTAATCTCAGCGGGGGGTTTGGAAACGCAGTATTTT
CDR3: CASSLISAGGLETQYF

J: TRBJ2-7
V: TRBV5-1
size: -
D: TRBD2
DNA: TGCGCCAGCAGCTTGGCCATCGGGACTAGCGTTACCTACGAGCAGTACTTC
CDR3: CASSLAIGTSVTYEQYF

J: TRBJ2-5
V: TRBV6-4
size: -
D: -
DNA: TGTGCCAGCAGGGACTCGTCGGGATACAATGAGCAGTACTTC
CDR3: CASRDSSGYNEQYF

J: TRBJ1-5
V: TRBV3-1
size: -
D: -
DNA: TGTGCCAGCAGCCAGGGGGCTGGTTGGGGCAATCAGCCCCAGCATTTT
CDR3: CASSQGAGWGNQPQHF

J: TRBJ2-3
V: TRBV5-1
size: -
D: -
DNA: TGCGCCAGCAGCTCAGGTGACCCGCCAGATACGCAGTATTTT
CDR3: CASSSGDPPDTQYF

J: TRBJ1-4
V: TRBV4-1
size: few
D: -
DNA: TGCGCCAGCAGCCAACCGGGGCCAGCTAATGAAAAACTGTTTTTT
CDR3: CASSQPGPANEKLFF

J: TRBJ2-5
V: TRBV6-6
size: few
D: -
DNA: TGTGCCAGCTTGGCAGAGACCCAGTACTTC
CDR3: CASLAETQYF

J: TRBJ2-3
V: TRBV7-9
size: -
D: -
DNA: TGTGCCAGCAGCTTCCTCGGGGGTCGGGATACGCAGTATTTT
CDR3: CASSFLGGRDTQYF

J: TRBJ1-6
V: TRBV4-1
size: few
D: TRBD1
DNA: TGCGCCAGCAGTCCGACAGGGGTCAATTCACCCCTCCACTTT
CDR3: CASSPTGVNSPLHF

J: TRBJ1-1
V: TRBV3-1
size: few
D: -
DNA: TGTGCCAGCAGCCAATCGAACACTGAAGCTTTCTTT
CDR3: CASSQSNTEAFF

J: TRBJ2-3
V: TRBV14
size: -
D: -
DNA: TGTGCCAGCAGCCAGCTATTAGGGACTGCTAGCACAGATACGCAGTATTTT
CDR3: CASSQLLGTASTDTQYF

J: TRBJ2-5
V: TRBV15
size: -
D: -
DNA: TGTGCCACCAGCGATTCTCCGGGGTCCGGTGAGACCCAGTACTTC
CDR3: CATSDSPGSGETQYF

J: TRBJ1-6
V: TRBV18
size: -
D: -
DNA: TGTGCCAGCTCACCATCCGGGACAAGTAATTCACCCCTCCACTTT
CDR3: CASSPSGTSNSPLHF

J: TRBJ2-1
V: TRBV28
size: -
D: -
DNA: TGTGCCAGCAGTCGCAGGGGGGGAGCCGGGGCCAATGAGCAGTTCTTC
CDR3: CASSRRGGAGANEQFF

J: TRBJ1-4
V: TRBV4-3
size: -
D: -
DNA: TGCGCCAGCAGCCAAGACCCCTCAGGGGTGGACGAAAAACTGTTTTTT
CDR3: CASSQDPSGVDEKLFF

J: TRBJ1-1
V: TRBV12-3/TRBV12-4
size: -
D: -
DNA: TGTGCCAGCAGTTTAGGCAGCCTCTCCGAAGCTTTCTTT
CDR3: CASSLGSLSEAFF

J: TRBJ1-2
V: TRBV4-3
size: -
D: -
DNA: TGCGCCAGCAGCCAAGATCGGCAGATCGAATATGGCTACACCTTC
CDR3: CASSQDRQIEYGYTF

J: TRBJ1-4
V: TRBV13
size: few
D: -
DNA: TGTGCCAGCAGCTTAGAATCGGACGGAGAAAAACTGTTTTTT
CDR3: CASSLESDGEKLFF

J: TRBJ1-5
V: TRBV7-2
size: -
D: -
DNA: TGTGCCAGCAGCTTGACTGCAGGGGCGGGTCAGCCCCAGCATTTT
CDR3: CASSLTAGAGQPQHF

J: TRBJ2-1
V: TRBV5-1
size: -
D: TRBD1
DNA: TGCGCCAGCAGTTCCGGACAGGGAGGTCAGCAGTTCTTC
CDR3: CASSSGQGGQQFF

J: TRBJ1-1
V: TRBV7-9
size: -
D: -
DNA: TGTGCCAGCAGCTTAGCACAGGATGACACTGAAGCTTTCTTT
CDR3: CASSLAQDDTEAFF

J: TRBJ1-1
V: TRBV9
size: -
D: -
DNA: TGTGCCAGCAGCTCCTCCGGGACGCCGAACACTGAAGCTTTCTTT
CDR3: CASSSSGTPNTEAFF

J: TRBJ2-6
V: TRBV6-4
size: many
D: -
DNA: TGTGCCAGCAGTGACTCCAGCTCTGGGGCCAACGTCCTGACTTTC
CDR3: CASSDSSSGANVLTF

J: TRBJ2-7
V: TRBV7-3
size: once
D: -
DNA: TGTGCCAGCAGCTTAATTGAGAGGGGCGAGCAGTACTTC
CDR3: CASSLIERGEQYF

J: TRBJ2-4
V: TRBV27
size: many
D: -
DNA: TGTGCCAGCCGATCCCTTCTGGCCAAAAACATTCAGTACTTC
CDR3: CASRSLLAKNIQYF

J: TRBJ2-4
V: TRBV20-1
size: many
D: TRBD2
DNA: TGCAGTGCCCACAAGACTAGCGAGAAAAACATTCAGTACTTC
CDR3: CSAHKTSEKNIQYF

J: TRBJ1-4
V: TRBV10-3
size: -
D: TRBD1
DNA: TGTGCCATCGGACCGGGACAGGGAAGAGAAAAACTGTTTTTT
CDR3: CAIGPGQGREKLFF